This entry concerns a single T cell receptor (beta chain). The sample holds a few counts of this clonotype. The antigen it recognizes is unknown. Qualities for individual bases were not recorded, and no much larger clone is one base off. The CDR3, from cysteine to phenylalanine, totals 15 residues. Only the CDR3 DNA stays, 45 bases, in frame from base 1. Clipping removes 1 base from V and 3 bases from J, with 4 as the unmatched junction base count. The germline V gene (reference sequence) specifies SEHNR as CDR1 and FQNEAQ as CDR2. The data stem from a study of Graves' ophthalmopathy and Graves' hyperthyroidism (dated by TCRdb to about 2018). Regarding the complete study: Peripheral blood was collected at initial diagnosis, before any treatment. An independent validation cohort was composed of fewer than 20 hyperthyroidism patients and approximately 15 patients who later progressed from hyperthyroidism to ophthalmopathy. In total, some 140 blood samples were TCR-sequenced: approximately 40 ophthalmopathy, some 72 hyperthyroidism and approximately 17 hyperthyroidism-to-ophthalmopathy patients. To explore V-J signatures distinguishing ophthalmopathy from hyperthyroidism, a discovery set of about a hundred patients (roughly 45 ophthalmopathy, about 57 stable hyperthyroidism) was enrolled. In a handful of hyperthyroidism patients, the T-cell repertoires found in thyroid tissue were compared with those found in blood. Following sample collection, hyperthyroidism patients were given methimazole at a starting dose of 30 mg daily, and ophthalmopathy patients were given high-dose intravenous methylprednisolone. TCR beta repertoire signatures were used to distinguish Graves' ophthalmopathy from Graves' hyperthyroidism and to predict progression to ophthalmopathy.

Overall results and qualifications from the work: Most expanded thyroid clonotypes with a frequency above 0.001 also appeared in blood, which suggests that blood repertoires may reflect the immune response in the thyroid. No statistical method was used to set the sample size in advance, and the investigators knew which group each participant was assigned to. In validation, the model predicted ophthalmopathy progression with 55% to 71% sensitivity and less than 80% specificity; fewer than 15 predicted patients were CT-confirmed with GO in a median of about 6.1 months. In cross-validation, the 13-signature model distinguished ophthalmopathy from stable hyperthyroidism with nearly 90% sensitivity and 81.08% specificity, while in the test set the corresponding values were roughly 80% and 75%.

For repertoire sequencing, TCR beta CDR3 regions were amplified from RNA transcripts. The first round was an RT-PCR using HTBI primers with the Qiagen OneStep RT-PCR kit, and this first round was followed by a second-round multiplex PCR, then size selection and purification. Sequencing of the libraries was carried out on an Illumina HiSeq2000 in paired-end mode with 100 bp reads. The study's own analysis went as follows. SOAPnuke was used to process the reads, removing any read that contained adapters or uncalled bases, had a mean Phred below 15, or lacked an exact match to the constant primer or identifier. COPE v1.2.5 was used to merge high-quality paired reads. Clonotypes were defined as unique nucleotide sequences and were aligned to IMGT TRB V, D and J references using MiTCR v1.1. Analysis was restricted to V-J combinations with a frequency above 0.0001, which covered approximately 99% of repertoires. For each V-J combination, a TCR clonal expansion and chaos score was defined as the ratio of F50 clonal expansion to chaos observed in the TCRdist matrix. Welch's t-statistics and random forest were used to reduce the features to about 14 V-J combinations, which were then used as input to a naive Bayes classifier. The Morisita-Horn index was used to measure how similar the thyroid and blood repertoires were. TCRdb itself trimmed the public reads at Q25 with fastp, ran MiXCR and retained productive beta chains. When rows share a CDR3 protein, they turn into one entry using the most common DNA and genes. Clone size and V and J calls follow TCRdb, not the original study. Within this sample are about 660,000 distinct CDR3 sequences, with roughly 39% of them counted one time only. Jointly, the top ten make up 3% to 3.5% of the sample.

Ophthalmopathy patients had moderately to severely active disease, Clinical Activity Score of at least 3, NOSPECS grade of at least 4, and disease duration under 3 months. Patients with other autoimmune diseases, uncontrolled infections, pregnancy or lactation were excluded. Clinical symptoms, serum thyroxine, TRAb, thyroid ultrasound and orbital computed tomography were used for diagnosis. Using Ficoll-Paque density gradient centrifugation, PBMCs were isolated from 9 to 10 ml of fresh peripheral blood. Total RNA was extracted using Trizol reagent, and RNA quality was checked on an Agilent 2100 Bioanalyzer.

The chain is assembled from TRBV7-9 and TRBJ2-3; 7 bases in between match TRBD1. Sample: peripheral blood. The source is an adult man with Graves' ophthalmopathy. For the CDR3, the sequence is CASSLVLTGTDTQYF. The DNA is TGTGCCAGCAGCTTAGTCCTGACAGGGACAGATACGCAGTATTTT.